The 17 T cell receptor beta chains given below trace back to one sample, sequenced in a study of CXCR3-negative and CXCR3-positive naive CD8 T cells. These receptors have no identified antigens. The study, taken as a whole, reports: Hydrophobicity was higher for TRB CDR3s found in CXCR3-positive naive cells than in CXCR3-negative naive cells.

Through 5' RACE with UMI labels, the TRB cDNA libraries were prepared. One entry per CDR3 protein, without DNA, is what TCRdb gives after re-calling the 5' RACE reads. Here the sample table reports around 110,000 distinct CDR3 sequences. Sequences were obtained from naive CXCR3+ CD8+ T cells from blood. This sample's subset: CD45RO-CCR7+CD27+CD95- naive CD8+ T cells expressing CXCR3 (TNR3+). The receptors originated from a human donor in good health. Some clones in this sample may be carry-over from other donors' samples.

The J gene is TRBJ2-3, the V gene TRBV5-4; TCRdb indicates TRBD1, and absent DNA this call remains unverified. Germline V gene data show CDR1 as SGHNT and CDR2 as YYREEE (reference sequence). The CDR3 loop spans 15 amino acids. The CDR3 is CASSLRGQGTDTQYF. Full variable domain (rest looked up from reference TRBV5-4 and TRBJ2-3): ETGVTQSPTHLIKTRGQQVTLRCSSQSGHNTVSWYQQALGQGPQFIFQYYREEENGRGNFPPRFSGLQFPNYSSELNVNALELDDSALYLCASSLRGQGTDTQYFGPGTRLTVL.

This sequence joins TRBV4-2 and TRBJ2-3; the D gene TCRdb calls, TRBD2, cannot be checked with no DNA. The V gene's germline CDR1 is LGHNA and CDR2 YNFKEQ. CDR3 length: 14 residues. The CDR3 reads CASSQARNTDTQYF.

The chain is built from TRBV11-2 and TRBJ2-1. The germline CDR1 and CDR2 sequences are SGHAT and FQNNGV. CDR3 length: 15 residues. Here the CDR3 reads CASSRPAGNEDEQFF. Variable domain in full (rest from reference TRBV11-2 and TRBJ2-1): EAGVAQSPRYKIIEKRQSVAFWCNPISGHATLYWYQQILGQGPKLLIQFQNNGVVDDSQLPKDRFSAERLKGVDSTLKIQPAKLEDSAVYLCASSRPAGNEDEQFFGPGTRLTVL.

The chain joins TRBV9 to TRBJ2-1. CDR1 and CDR2 (germline): SGDLS, YYNGEE. The CDR3 is 16 residues long. The chain's CDR3 is CASSANSVTGYNEQFF.

The chain links TRBV12-3 or TRBV12-4 to TRBJ2-7; TCRdb selects TRBD2, and the lack of DNA leaves this call unchecked. The CDR3 covers 13 residues. This CDR3 reads CASTTGALDEQYF.

The chain uses TRBV19 and TRBJ2-7; no DNA is available, so the TRBD1 call from TCRdb remains unchecked. Germline values: CDR1 LNHDA, CDR2 SQIVND (reference sequence). This CDR3 contains 14 residues. The CDR3 spells CASSIRQGTDEQYF. The full variable domain, completed using reference TRBV19 and TRBJ2-7, is DGGITQSPKYLFRKEGQNVTLSCEQNLNHDAMYWYRQDPGQGLRLIYYSQIVNDFQKGDIAEGYSVSREKKESFPLTVTSAQKNPTAFYLCASSIRQGTDEQYFGPGTRLTVT.

The chain carries TRBV3-1 and TRBJ2-1; TCRdb calls TRBD2, which cannot be checked without DNA. Per germline, CDR1 LGHDT and CDR2 YNNKEL (reference sequence). The CDR3 loop spans 13 amino acids. CDR3 loop: CASSHSSGNEQFF.

The chain combines TRBV28 with TRBJ2-1; the D gene TCRdb calls, TRBD1, cannot be checked with no DNA. The germline V gene has CDR1 MDHEN and CDR2 SYDVKM. The CDR3 covers 13 residues. CDR3 region: CASSLVGWDEQFF.

The CDR3: CASSPRALAAGEQFF. V usage is TRBV28 and J usage is TRBJ2-1; the D call of TRBD2 rests on TCRdb alone, since no DNA is present to check it. Germline loops: CDR1 MDHEN, CDR2 SYDVKM. There are 15 residues in the CDR3.

This chain joins TRBV6-5 and TRBJ2-7. Germline assignment: CDR1 MNHEY and CDR2 SVGAGI. The CDR3 has 13 residues. The CDR3 region is CASSDRGLYEQYF.

The chain recombines TRBV11-2 with TRBJ1-2. The CDR3 totals 15 residues. The germline V gene has CDR1 SGHAT and CDR2 FQNNGV. The CDR3 protein is CASSSFETENYGYTF.

This chain joins TRBV13 and TRBJ1-1. Germline V CDR1 and CDR2: PRHDT, FYEKMQ (reference sequence). The CDR3 covers 14 residues. The CDR3 loop is CASSPASEYTEAFF.

The rearrangement joins TRBV5-1 to TRBJ2-7; TCRdb designates TRBD1, a call that cannot be tested without DNA. The germline V gene encodes CDR1 SGHRS and CDR2 YFSETQ. The CDR3 length is 15 residues. This CDR3 is CASTILPGQNYEQYF.

The CDR3 sequence is CASSLQGYPTGDTNYGYTF. V gene TRBV7-9 combines with J gene TRBJ1-2; the TRBD1 assignment by TCRdb is unverifiable without DNA. Germline V gives CDR1 SEHNR, CDR2 FQNEAQ (reference sequence). The CDR3 consists of 19 residues.

The CDR3 reads CASSSASLRDTQYF. The chain carries TRBV7-9 and TRBJ2-3. The germline V gene has CDR1 SEHNR and CDR2 FQNEAQ (reference sequence). This CDR3 comprises 14 residues.

The V gene is TRBV7-9, the J gene TRBJ2-5; TCRdb reports TRBD1, a call that lacks DNA to check it against. The CDR3 runs to 15 residues. Germline assignment: CDR1 SEHNR and CDR2 FQNEAQ (reference sequence). The CDR3 reads CASSLVAPGEETQYF.

The chain's CDR3 is CSVSGLADNEQFF. This rearrangement joins TRBV29-1 to TRBJ2-1; TCRdb indicates TRBD2, and absent DNA this call remains unverified. Germline V gives CDR1 SQVTM, CDR2 ANQGSEA. This CDR3 has 13 amino acids.